Only one count was recorded for the clone carrying this T cell receptor beta chain. Libraries were prepared by immunoSEQ multiplex PCR; TCRdb keeps only in-frame clonotypes and omits some of them. Counted here are some 50,000 clones, 79% occurring once; the ten biggest clones make up 3.2%. This CDR3 comprises 15 residues. Germline loops: CDR1 MNHEY, CDR2 SVGAGI. V was pared by 5 bases and J by 9 bases, with 10 bases of the junction left unmatched. This sample is part of a study of radiotherapy plus CTLA-4 blockade in lung cancer. People whose metastatic non-small-cell lung cancer was chemo-refractory got focal radiation along with CTLA-4 blockade by ipilimumab.

This chain uses TRBV6-5 with TRBJ2-1; TRBD2 agrees at 10 bases. The TCR sequence derives from a human donor with non-small cell lung cancer who had a partial response to radiotherapy plus ipilimumab. The specimen comprised peripheral blood, sampled from a patient treated with radiotherapy plus ipilimumab. As DNA, the CDR3 is TGTGCCAGCAGTCTCACCAGCGGGGGGGCGGTTGAGCAGTTCTTC. Its translation is CASSLTSGGAVEQFF.